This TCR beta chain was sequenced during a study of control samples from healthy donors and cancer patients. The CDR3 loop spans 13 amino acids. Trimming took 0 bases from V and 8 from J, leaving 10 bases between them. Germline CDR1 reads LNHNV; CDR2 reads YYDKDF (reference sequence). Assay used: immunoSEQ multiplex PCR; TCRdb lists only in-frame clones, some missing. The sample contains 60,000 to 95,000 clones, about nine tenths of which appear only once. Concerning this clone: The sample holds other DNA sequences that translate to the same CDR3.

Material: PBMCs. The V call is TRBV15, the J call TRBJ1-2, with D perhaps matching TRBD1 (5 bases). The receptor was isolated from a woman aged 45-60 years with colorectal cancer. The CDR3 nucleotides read TGTGCCACCAGCAGAGAGGAAGGGGACGGCTACACCTTC. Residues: CATSREEGDGYTF.